The rows below give T cell receptor beta chains drawn from one sample of a study of blood T cell repertoires in COVID-19. Repertoires were generated with immunoSEQ multiplex PCR, while TCRdb's copy carries only in-frame clones and drops some. The sample yields approximately 220,000 clones, around four fifths seen once. Sequences were obtained from peripheral blood. These receptors came from a woman in her 70s with acute or convalescent COVID-19. CDR3s include the opening cysteine and the closing phenylalanine or tryptophan. D genes are given only for firm matches. Size is omitted from some rows. Given values are once, few, many or a class for expanded clones.

V gene: TRBV3-1/TRBV3-2
J gene: TRBJ1-1
clone size: -
D gene: -
CDR3 DNA: TGTGCCAGCAGCGACAGCTTGAAACCTCAAGCTTTCTTT
CDR3 protein: CASSDSLKPQAFF

V gene: TRBV27
J gene: TRBJ1-6
clone size: -
D gene: TRBD1
CDR3 DNA: TGTGCCAGCAGACGGACAGGGGGCAATTCACCCCTCCACTTT
CDR3 protein: CASRRTGGNSPLHF

V gene: TRBV28
J gene: TRBJ1-2
clone size: -
D gene: -
CDR3 DNA: TGTGCCAGCAGGCTTGACAGGAATAGCTATGGCTACACCTTC
CDR3 protein: CASRLDRNSYGYTF

V gene: TRBV5-6
J gene: TRBJ1-6
clone size: -
D gene: TRBD1
CDR3 DNA: TGTGCCAGCAGCTGGCGAGGGACAGGGGGAAACACGAGGAATTCACCCCTCCACTTT
CDR3 protein: CASSWRGTGGNTRNSPLHF

V gene: TRBV23-1
J gene: TRBJ1-6
clone size: once
D gene: -
CDR3 DNA: TGCGCCAGCAGTCAAAGACGTATACAGGGATCACCCCTCCACTTT
CDR3 protein: CASSQRRIQGSPLHF

V gene: TRBV9
J gene: TRBJ2-3
clone size: -
D gene: TRBD1
CDR3 DNA: TGTGCCAGCAGCGTAGAGACAGGGCGAGAGACAGATACGCAGTATTTT
CDR3 protein: CASSVETGRETDTQYF

V gene: TRBV4-1
J gene: TRBJ1-1
clone size: -
D gene: TRBD1
CDR3 DNA: TGCGCCAGCAGCCAGTATTCGGGACAGGGGGGTGAAGCTTTCTTT
CDR3 protein: CASSQYSGQGGEAFF

V gene: TRBV14
J gene: TRBJ1-2
clone size: once
D gene: TRBD1
CDR3 DNA: TGTGCCAGCAGCCACCCGACAGGGAGCTATGGCTACACCTTC
CDR3 protein: CASSHPTGSYGYTF

V gene: TRBV12-5
J gene: TRBJ2-3
clone size: once
D gene: TRBD2
CDR3 DNA: TGTGCTAGTGGTTTGGTAAGCGGGGCGACGCAGTATTTT
CDR3 protein: CASGLVSGATQYF

V gene: TRBV4-3
J gene: TRBJ2-3
clone size: once
D gene: -
CDR3 DNA: TGCGCCAGCAGCCAAGAGACTTGGCCAGACACAGATACGCAGTATTTT
CDR3 protein: CASSQETWPDTDTQYF

V gene: TRBV6-5
J gene: TRBJ1-2
clone size: -
D gene: -
CDR3 DNA: TGTGCCAGTCGGGTTTGGGAGGGTGGCTACACCTTC
CDR3 protein: CASRVWEGGYTF

V gene: TRBV2
J gene: TRBJ1-5
clone size: -
D gene: -
CDR3 DNA: TGTGCCAGCATGAGGGATAGCAATCAGCCCCAGCATTTT
CDR3 protein: CASMRDSNQPQHF

V gene: TRBV6-1
J gene: TRBJ2-7
clone size: few
D gene: -
CDR3 DNA: TGTGCCAGCAGTGAACTGAGCTACGAGCAGTACTTC
CDR3 protein: CASSELSYEQYF

V gene: TRBV5-4
J gene: TRBJ2-7
clone size: -
D gene: -
CDR3 DNA: TGTGCCAGCAGTCCAGACAGCCTCGCCTACGAGCAGTACTTC
CDR3 protein: CASSPDSLAYEQYF

V gene: TRBV10-1
J gene: TRBJ2-2
clone size: -
D gene: -
CDR3 DNA: TGCGCCAGCAGTGCCCAGGTGAACACCGGGGAGCTGTTTTTT
CDR3 protein: CASSAQVNTGELFF

V gene: TRBV3-1/TRBV3-2
J gene: TRBJ2-2
clone size: -
D gene: TRBD2
CDR3 DNA: TGTGCCAGCAGCCTTGAGCGGGGGGGCCGTTTCGGGGAGCTGTTTTTT
CDR3 protein: CASSLERGGRFGELFF

V gene: TRBV19
J gene: TRBJ1-1
clone size: -
D gene: -
CDR3 DNA: TGTGCCAGTAGTATTCGCGTGAACACTGAAGCTTTCTTT
CDR3 protein: CASSIRVNTEAFF

V gene: TRBV5-1
J gene: TRBJ2-6
clone size: -
D gene: -
CDR3 DNA: TGCGCCAGCAGCTTGGGGGGGCCCTCTGGGGCCAACGTCCTGACTTTC
CDR3 protein: CASSLGGPSGANVLTF

V gene: TRBV5-4
J gene: TRBJ1-2
clone size: few
D gene: -
CDR3 DNA: TGTGCCAGCAGCTTACGCAGGGACTATGGCTACACCTTC
CDR3 protein: CASSLRRDYGYTF

V gene: TRBV2
J gene: TRBJ1-1
clone size: -
D gene: -
CDR3 DNA: TGTGCCAGCAGTACCGCCGGGAAAACTGAAGCTTTCTTT
CDR3 protein: CASSTAGKTEAFF

V gene: TRBV7-8
J gene: TRBJ2-6
clone size: -
D gene: TRBD1
CDR3 DNA: TGTGCCAGCAGCCCTCCGGGACAGGGGGCCAAATTACTATCCTCTGGGGCCAACGTCCTGACTTTC
CDR3 protein: CASSPPGQGAKLLSSGANVLTF

V gene: TRBV27
J gene: TRBJ2-7
clone size: -
D gene: -
CDR3 DNA: TGTGCCAGCAGCCTTCGGGGACTGTCCGTGGGGGAGCAGTACTTC
CDR3 protein: CASSLRGLSVGEQYF

V gene: TRBV5-6
J gene: TRBJ2-7
clone size: -
D gene: -
CDR3 DNA: TGTGCCAGCAGCCTGGGGGGCAGGGGGGCCTACGAGCAGTACTTC
CDR3 protein: CASSLGGRGAYEQYF

V gene: TRBV18
J gene: TRBJ2-3
clone size: -
D gene: -
CDR3 DNA: TGTGCCAGCTCACCCGGATGGGAGTATGTGGGAGATACGCAGTATTTT
CDR3 protein: CASSPGWEYVGDTQYF

V gene: TRBV12-3/TRBV12-4
J gene: TRBJ1-2
clone size: -
D gene: -
CDR3 DNA: TGTGCCAGCAGTACTGTTTTGTCGGGCTACACCTTC
CDR3 protein: CASSTVLSGYTF

V gene: TRBV14
J gene: TRBJ2-1
clone size: -
D gene: TRBD2
CDR3 DNA: TGTGCCAGCAGCCAACCAGGACTAGCGGGGGGGTACAATGAGCAGTTCTTC
CDR3 protein: CASSQPGLAGGYNEQFF

V gene: TRBV28
J gene: TRBJ2-5
clone size: -
D gene: -
CDR3 DNA: TGTGCCAGCAGCTTTGAGCGGTACCAAGAGACCCAGTACTTC
CDR3 protein: CASSFERYQETQYF

V gene: TRBV5-1
J gene: TRBJ2-5
clone size: -
D gene: -
CDR3 DNA: TGCGCCAGCAGCTTGCTAGGATGGGAAGAGACCCAGTACTTC
CDR3 protein: CASSLLGWEETQYF

V gene: TRBV4-1
J gene: TRBJ1-1
clone size: -
D gene: TRBD1
CDR3 DNA: TGCGCCAGCACAACGCAGGGGGGGAACACTGAAGCTTTCTTT
CDR3 protein: CASTTQGGNTEAFF